The present T cell receptor beta chain was sequenced within a study of cytomegalovirus exposure and HLA in healthy donors. PCR involved 60 Vbeta and 13 Jbeta primers. Repertoires were generated with immunoSEQ multiplex PCR, while TCRdb's copy carries only in-frame clones and drops some. The sample lists about 140,000 clones; roughly 62% were seen once. About this clone itself: The antigen is unknown.

V lost 5 bases, J lost 5 bases, and 6 bases stayed unmatched. There are 15 residues in the CDR3. Per germline, CDR1 MNHEY and CDR2 SVGAGI. Regarding the study as a whole: A later analysis by the authors found several of the most significant clusters apparently linked to common viral pathogens.

The chain combines TRBV6-5 with TRBJ2-5; 12 bases are a match to TRBD2. The sequence was collected from a man in his sixties in good health and CMV-seronegative. The specimen sequenced was PBMCs. The CDR3 nucleotides read TGTGCCAGCAGTCAGACTAGCGGGAGCCGGGAGACCCAGTACTTC. Amino acid sequence: CASSQTSGSRETQYF.